The clone carrying this T cell receptor (beta chain) was recorded only once. Being one base from a much bigger clone, this may be a read error. MiXCR was run by TCRdb on the multiplex PCR reads, yielding one entry per CDR3 protein. The sample lists some 130,000 distinct CDR3 sequences, approximately 22% occurring once. Per germline, CDR1 SNHLY and CDR2 FYNNEI. The CDR3 is 17 amino acids. Axillary draining lymph nodes of breast cancer patients supplied the node samples. The data were obtained in a study of breast tumors, draining lymph nodes, adjacent tissues. The sequencing input was axillary lymph node tissue. The chain links TRBV2 to TRBJ1-4, with 12 bases matching TRBD1. The sequence was obtained from a female donor with breast cancer. Some clones in this sample may be carry-over from other donors' samples. CDR3 bases: TGTGCCAGCAGTGAAAGGGACAGGGGGCCTGCTAATAAAAAACTGTTTTTT. This codes for CASSERDRGPANKKLFF.